This is a list of T cell receptor beta chains from one sample in a study of T cell responses to AZD1222 COVID-19 vaccine. Some clones are missing from TCRdb's copy, which holds only in-frame ones; the method was immunoSEQ multiplex PCR. The sample consists of roughly 78,000 clones, roughly 85% of them appearing once. Sequencing used peripheral blood, obtained on day 0 of AZD1222 vaccination. These TCRs come from an adult in good health. Both conserved end residues are part of each CDR3. A D gene is named only where the DNA matches it firmly. Clone size appears in some rows only: once, few, many, or a class for an expanded clone.

D,size,J,V,CDR3,DNA
-,-,TRBJ1-6,TRBV5-6,CASSLGTASSSPLHF,TGTGCCAGCAGCTTGGGGACAGCCTCTAGCTCACCCCTCCACTTT
TRBD2,-,TRBJ2-1,TRBV7-9,CASSTTGTTNHEQFF,TGTGCCAGCAGCACCACCGGGACTACCAATCACGAGCAGTTCTTC
-,-,TRBJ2-7,TRBV20-1,CAVTYEQYF,TGCGCCGTCACCTACGAGCAGTACTTC
-,-,TRBJ2-5,TRBV4-3,CASSQDRRETQYF,TGCGCCAGCAGCCAAGATAGGAGGGAGACCCAGTACTTC
-,-,TRBJ2-7,TRBV10-1,CASSARGLEQYF,TGCGCCAGCAGTGCTCGGGGCCTCGAGCAGTACTTC
-,-,TRBJ2-1,TRBV6-5,CASSYSFDPKGNEQFF,TGTGCCAGCAGTTACTCGTTCGATCCGAAAGGCAATGAGCAGTTCTTC
-,-,TRBJ2-7,TRBV25-1,CASSDVTSREQYF,TGTGCCAGCAGTGACGTAACAAGCAGGGAGCAGTACTTC
TRBD1,-,TRBJ1-6,TRBV10-3,CAIRDRGENSPLHF,TGTGCCATCAGGGACAGGGGCGAGAATTCACCCCTCCACTTT
TRBD1,-,TRBJ1-1,TRBV7-2,CASSPGQGAGEAFF,TGTGCCAGCAGCCCGGGACAGGGGGCTGGTGAAGCTTTCTTT
TRBD1,-,TRBJ2-2,TRBV19,CASSRGPGQANTGELFF,TGTGCCAGTAGTCGTGGGCCCGGACAGGCGAACACCGGGGAGCTGTTTTTT
TRBD1,-,TRBJ1-4,TRBV7-9,CASSLLEGDRAEKLFF,TGTGCCAGCAGCTTATTGGAGGGGGACAGGGCCGAAAAACTGTTTTTT
-,-,TRBJ1-6,TRBV6-1,CASSEVGGYNSPLHF,TGTGCCAGCAGTGAAGTTGGAGGTTATAATTCACCCCTCCACTTT
-,-,TRBJ1-4,TRBV7-2,CASSITAGTTNEKLFF,TGTGCCAGCAGCATCACCGCGGGCACAACTAATGAAAAACTGTTTTTT
-,once,TRBJ1-2,TRBV2,CASKEVGAYGYTF,TGTGCCAGCAAGGAGGTGGGAGCCTATGGCTACACCTTC
TRBD1,-,TRBJ2-1,TRBV6-1,CASSGYRGSSYNEQFF,TGTGCCAGCAGTGGCTACAGGGGGAGCTCCTACAATGAGCAGTTCTTC
-,-,TRBJ2-7,TRBV3-1/TRBV3-2,CASSQGLRVGQYF,TGTGCCAGCAGCCAAGGATTACGAGTGGGGCAGTACTTC
TRBD2,-,TRBJ2-2,TRBV10-3,CAITGASGSNTGELFF,TGTGCCATCACGGGTGCTAGCGGGTCGAACACCGGGGAGCTGTTTTTT
-,-,TRBJ1-1,TRBV2,CASSPDSNTEAFF,TGTGCCAGCAGTCCGGACAGCAATACTGAAGCTTTCTTT
-,-,TRBJ2-3,TRBV18,CASSPPGADTQYF,TGTGCCAGCTCACCACCGGGGGCAGATACGCAGTATTTT
-,-,TRBJ1-4,TRBV19,CASWEFATNEKLFF,TGTGCCAGTTGGGAATTTGCAACTAATGAAAAACTGTTTTTT
-,-,TRBJ1-3,TRBV6-5,CASTPDSGNTIYF,TGTGCCAGCACACCAGACTCTGGAAACACCATATATTTT
-,-,TRBJ2-7,TRBV7-6,CASSFGTKESYEQYF,TGTGCCAGCAGCTTCGGGACAAAGGAGTCCTACGAGCAGTACTTC